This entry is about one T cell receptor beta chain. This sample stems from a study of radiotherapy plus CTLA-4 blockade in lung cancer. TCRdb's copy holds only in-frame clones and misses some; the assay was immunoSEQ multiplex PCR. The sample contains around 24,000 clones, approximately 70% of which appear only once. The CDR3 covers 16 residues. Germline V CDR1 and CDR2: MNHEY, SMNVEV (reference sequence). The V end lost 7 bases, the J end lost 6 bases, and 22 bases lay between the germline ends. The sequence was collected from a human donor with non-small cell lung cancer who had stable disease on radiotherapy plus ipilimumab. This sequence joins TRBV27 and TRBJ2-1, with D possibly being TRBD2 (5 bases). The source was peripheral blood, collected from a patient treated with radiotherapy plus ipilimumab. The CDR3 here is CASKEGHGLAFNEQFF. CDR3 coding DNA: TGTGCCAGCAAAGAGGGTCATGGTCTAGCTTTCAATGAGCAGTTCTTC.